The next 21 T cell receptor beta chains were all read from a single sample in a study of cytomegalovirus exposure and HLA in healthy donors. The PCR employed 60 Vbeta primers together with 13 Jbeta primers. Assay: immunoSEQ multiplex PCR; the TCRdb copy retains only in-frame clones and omits some. Among 200,000 to 250,000 clones, around 75% were seen once, and the ten largest hold less than 2%. The sequenced sample was PBMCs. The receptors here all came from a woman aged 25 to 39 in good health and CMV-seronegative.

This clone was detected only a few times. The V gene is TRBV25-1, the J gene TRBJ1-1, with TRBD1 matching over 7 bases. CDR3 length: 15 amino acids. J lost 5 bases, V lost 1 base, and 7 bases had no gene match. Germline V gene data show CDR1 as MGHDK and CDR2 as SYGVNS. The CDR3 here is CASSESGGDFTEAFF. CDR3 nucleotide sequence: TGTGCCAGCAGTGAATCAGGGGGTGATTTTACTGAAGCTTTCTTT.

The chain has TRBV11-3 and TRBJ1-2, with D perhaps matching TRBD1 (5 bases). Trimming removed 3 bases from V and 3 bases from J, with 17 bases in between. Germline assignment: CDR1 SGHNT and CDR2 YENEEA. The CDR3 loop spans 16 amino acids. The CDR3, as DNA: TGTGCCAGCAGCTTCGCTACAGGATCTGTTGACTATGGCTACACCTTC. Translated: CASSFATGSVDYGYTF.

In this sample, this clone turned up once. The V gene is TRBV25-1, the J gene TRBJ2-7; D perhaps matches TRBD2 (6 bases). CDR3 length: 15 residues. Germline V gene data show CDR1 as MGHDK and CDR2 as SYGVNS. Trimming left V 8 bases short and J 3 bases short, with 20 bases between. The CDR3 DNA reads TGTGCCAGCGGCGGCCTCGGGACTGTAGGCTACGAGCAGTACTTC. It translates to CASGGLGTVGYEQYF.

This clone was found a few times. This chain links TRBV2 with TRBJ1-2, with unresolved D. V lost 0 bases and J 8 bases, leaving 13 bases between the germline ends. This CDR3 comprises 14 residues. CDR1 and CDR2 (germline): SNHLY, FYNNEI. CDR3 region: CASSEAIVEEGYTF. In DNA, the CDR3 is TGTGCCAGCAGTGAAGCTATCGTCGAGGAGGGCTACACCTTC.

This rearrangement joins TRBV5-1 to TRBJ2-7; TRBD1 matches at 7 bases. This CDR3 is 15 amino acids long. V lost 2 bases, J lost 0 bases, and 5 bases stayed unmatched. Germline V lookup: CDR1 SGHRS, CDR2 YFSETQ. CDR3 sequence reads: CASSLQGMSSYEQYF. For the CDR3, the DNA is TGCGCCAGCAGCTTACAGGGGATGAGCTCCTACGAGCAGTACTTC. The full variable domain, rest sourced from reference TRBV5-1 and TRBJ2-7, is KAGVTQTPRYLIKTRGQQVTLSCSPISGHRSVSWYQQTPGQGLQFLFEYFSETQRNKGNFPGRFSGRQFSNSRSEMNVSTLELGDSALYLCASSLQGMSSYEQYFGPGTRLTVT.

With regard to this clone: One junction end disagrees with the germline gene, perhaps due to a read error. The chain joins TRBV6-1 to TRBJ2-1; the match to TRBD1 covers 8 bases. Germline loops: CDR1 MNHNS, CDR2 SASEGT. The CDR3 consists of 13 residues. This chain's CDR3 is CAGSATGDNEQFF. The CDR3 DNA is TGTGCCGGCAGTGCGACAGGGGACAATGAGCAGTTCTTC.

There are many counts of this clone. The J gene is TRBJ2-6, the V gene TRBV5-6; TRBD2 might be the D (5 bases). This CDR3 region has 17 residues. Germline lookup yields CDR1 SGHDT and CDR2 YYEEEE. Trimming stripped 1 base from V and 4 bases from J, with 15 bases between. The CDR3, as DNA: TGTGCCAGCAGCTTGAGGCGGGCCGACGCGGGGGCCAACGTCCTGACTTTC. Residues: CASSLRRADAGANVLTF. Drawing the rest from reference TRBV5-6 and TRBJ2-6, the complete variable domain is DAGVTQSPTHLIKTRGQQVTLRCSPKSGHDTVSWYQQALGQGPQFIFQYYEEEERQRGNFPDRFSGHQFPNYSSELNVNALLLGDSALYLCASSLRRADAGANVLTFGAGSRLTVL.

The rearrangement joins TRBV27 to TRBJ1-2, with D possibly TRBD1 on 6 matching bases. Germline CDR1 is MNHEY and CDR2 is SMNVEV (reference sequence). Trimming stripped 3 bases from V and 1 base from J, with 15 bases between. The CDR3 is 16 residues long. The CDR3 DNA reads as TGTGCCAGCAGTTTTTCACAGGGTCCGATTAACTATGGCTACACCTTC. This codes for CASSFSQGPINYGYTF.

The rearrangement uses TRBV30 and TRBJ1-1; D gene uncertain. The CDR3 sequence is 12 residues long. The V and J ends lost 2 bases and 7 bases respectively, with 11 bases between them. CDR1 is GTSNPN, CDR2 SVGIG, per germline (reference sequence). CDR3 DNA sequence: TGTGCCTGGAGTATCCGAGGGAATGAAGCTTTCTTT. As protein: CAWSIRGNEAFF.

This clone occurred a few times. The chain couples TRBV12-5 to TRBJ1-6, with D hard to call. The germline V and J ends were trimmed by 1 base and 7 bases, with 5 bases remaining between them. The CDR3 has 13 residues. Germline CDR1 LGHNT, CDR2 FRNRAP. The CDR3 sequence: CASGLGLNSPLHF. CDR3 sequence (DNA): TGTGCTAGTGGTTTGGGTCTCAATTCACCCCTCCACTTT.

The J gene is TRBJ2-7, the V gene TRBV9, with 7 bases matching TRBD2. The V segment lost 3 bases and the J segment 6 bases; nucleotides outside the gene matches: 9. The germline CDR1 and CDR2 sequences are SGDLS and YYNGEE. The CDR3 spans 14 residues. CDR3 nucleotide sequence: TGTGCCAGCAGCGCCAGCGGGACGGACTGCGAGCAGTACTTC. Translating gives CASSASGTDCEQYF. The complete variable domain, with remaining parts taken from reference TRBV9 and TRBJ2-7, reads DSGVTQTPKHLITATGQRVTLRCSPRSGDLSVYWYQQSLDQGLQFLIQYYNGEERAKGNILERFSAQQFPDLHSELNLSSLELGDSALYFCASSASGTDCEQYFGPGTRLTVT.

This clone was seen only a few times. The genes are TRBV6-1 and TRBJ2-1, with D unclear. V dropped 0 bases and J dropped 5 bases, with 2 bases sitting between them. CDR1 and CDR2 (germline): MNHNS, SASEGT. The CDR3 has 12 residues. CDR3: CASSEANNEQFF. As DNA, the CDR3 is TGTGCCAGCAGTGAAGCTAACAATGAGCAGTTCTTC.

This chain links TRBV4-1 with TRBJ1-1, with D maybe TRBD1 (5 bases). This CDR3 has 16 amino acids. Germline V gene sequence: CDR1 MGHRA, CDR2 YSYEKL. V was trimmed by 0 bases and J by 0 bases, leaving 11 bases between them. CDR3 DNA: TGCGCCAGCAGCCAAGAGGGGGGGATCATGAACACTGAAGCTTTCTTT. Its translation: CASSQEGGIMNTEAFF.

The chain couples TRBV11-3 to TRBJ2-1; tentatively, D is TRBD1 (5 bases). Trimming cost V 4 bases and J 8 bases, with 15 bases left between them. The CDR3 covers 14 residues. Looked up from germline, CDR1 is SGHNT and CDR2 is YENEEA. The CDR3 spells CASSSPVDRDEQFF. CDR3 in DNA: TGTGCCAGCAGCTCCCCGGTAGACAGAGATGAGCAGTTCTTC.

The chain has TRBV5-4 and TRBJ1-1; 10 positions agree with TRBD1. CDR3 length: 16 residues. Losses at the gene ends were 2 bases for V and 3 bases for J; bases not matched to a gene: 7. CDR1 is SGHNT, CDR2 YYREEE, per germline (reference sequence). CDR3 coding DNA: TGTGCCAGCAGCTTTATGGTAGGGACAGGGGACACTGAAGCTTTCTTT. It specifies CASSFMVGTGDTEAFF.

About this clone: The junction shows a germline mismatch at one end, possibly a read error. V and J are TRBV7-9 and TRBJ2-4; 11 positions match TRBD1. The CDR3 contains 17 residues. Looked up from germline, CDR1 is SEHNR and CDR2 is FQNEAQ (reference sequence). The CDR3 sequence: CSSSLDTTGTGGNIQYF. The CDR3 DNA is TGTTCCAGCAGCTTAGATACTACCGGGACAGGGGGAAACATTCAGTACTTC.

In this sample, this clone turned up a few times. J is TRBJ2-1 and V is TRBV2, with TRBD2 matching 9 bases. Unmatched junction bases numbered 8, after V lost 6 bases and J lost 5 bases. The CDR3 extends over 15 amino acids. Per germline, CDR1 SNHLY and CDR2 FYNNEI. Here the CDR3 reads CASSELAGRDNEQFF. In DNA, the CDR3 is TGTGCCAGCAGCGAACTAGCGGGTCGGGACAATGAGCAGTTCTTC. Variable domain in full (rest from reference TRBV2 and TRBJ2-1): EPEVTQTPSHQVTQMGQEVILRCVPISNHLYFYWYRQILGQKVEFLVSFYNNEISEKSEIFDDQFSVERPDGSNFTLKIRSTKLEDSAMYFCASSELAGRDNEQFFGPGTRLTVL.

The DNA for the CDR3 is TGTGCCTGGAGTCCTAGGCGAGCCAATAACTATGGCTACACCTTC. As protein: CAWSPRRANNYGYTF. This chain connects TRBV30 to TRBJ1-2; no definite D call. Germline V gene lookup returns CDR1 GTSNPN and CDR2 SVGIG (reference sequence). This CDR3 contains 15 residues. V was clipped by 2 bases and J by 1 base, with 14 bases between them.

The rearrangement joins TRBV7-6 to TRBJ2-7, with a tentative D call TRBD1 (6 bases). Germline-derived CDR1 and CDR2 are SGHVS and FNYEAQ. V was shortened by 2 bases and J by 4 bases, with 12 bases between the two germline ends. The length of the CDR3 is 14 residues. CDR3 region: CASSLLGGEYEQYF. In DNA, the CDR3 is TGTGCCAGCAGCTTACTTGGGGGCGAGTACGAGCAGTACTTC.

The genes are TRBV5-8 and TRBJ1-1; D is undetermined. Trimming left V 1 base short and J 10 bases short, with 8 bases between. The CDR3 length is 11 residues. Germline V lookup: CDR1 SGHTS, CDR2 YDEGEE. The CDR3: CASSLTVRAFF. The DNA for the CDR3 is TGTGCCAGCAGCTTGACGGTGCGAGCTTTCTTT.

The genes are TRBV11-2 and TRBJ2-1; 11 positions agree with TRBD1. This CDR3 has 15 residues. J was trimmed by 10 bases and V by 5 bases; bases with no gene match: 10. Germline CDR1 reads SGHAT; CDR2 reads FQNNGV. CDR3 in amino acids: CASSLGTGGIGEQFF. CDR3 DNA sequence: TGTGCCAGCAGCCTCGGGACAGGGGGGATCGGGGAGCAGTTCTTC.